Listed here are 24 T cell receptor beta chains from one sample, sequenced in a study of blood T cell repertoires in COVID-19. The data were produced by immunoSEQ multiplex PCR, yet TCRdb's version contains in-frame clones alone and is incomplete. The sample has about 69,000 clones, roughly 73% seen once. The sample was peripheral blood. The receptors stem from a human donor in a cohort sampled during active COVID-19.

This clone was recorded once. V and J are TRBV29-1 and TRBJ2-1, with D unresolved. CDR1 is SQVTM and CDR2 is ANQGSEA in the germline V gene. Deletions cut 3 bases from V and 9 bases from J, with 18 bases between. CDR3 length: 14 amino acids. CDR3 protein: CSVEFAVLGPEQFF. The CDR3 nucleotides read TGCAGCGTTGAGTTCGCGGTCTTGGGTCCTGAGCAGTTCTTC.

This clone was observed a few times. This rearrangement joins TRBV6-2 or TRBV6-3 to TRBJ2-7; TRBD1 agrees at 9 bases. The trim removed 4 bases at V and 2 bases at J, leaving 6 bases unmatched. In germline, CDR1 is MNHEY, CDR2 SVGEGT. The length of the CDR3 is 15 residues. CDR3 sequence reads: CASSSPGQGPYEQYF. CDR3 bases: TGTGCCAGCAGTTCCCCCGGACAGGGGCCCTACGAGCAGTACTTC.

This chain links TRBV18 with TRBJ1-1; a possible D gene is TRBD1 (6 bases). The CDR3 spans 16 residues. V shed 3 bases and J shed 1 base, with 15 bases lying between them. The germline gives CDR1 KGHSH, CDR2 LQKENI. The CDR3 DNA sequence: TGTGCCAGCTCACCTCTAGATGGGACACCGAACACTGAAGCTTTCTTT. This translates into CASSPLDGTPNTEAFF.

The chain is built from TRBV7-9 and TRBJ2-1; TRBD1 aligns across 7 bases. V lost 1 base, J lost 6 bases, and 0 bases stayed unmatched. This CDR3 is 13 amino acids long. Germline-derived CDR1 and CDR2 are SEHNR and FQNEAQ (reference sequence). The CDR3 loop reads CASSLEGANEQFF. The CDR3, as DNA: TGTGCCAGCAGCTTAGAGGGGGCCAATGAGCAGTTCTTC.

The chain is built from TRBV28 and TRBJ1-2; no firm D call. This CDR3 comprises 12 residues. Trimming cost V 5 bases and J 7 bases, with 11 bases left between them. CDR1 is MDHEN, CDR2 SYDVKM, per germline. The CDR3 coding sequence is TGTGCCAGCAGTGAAGTCACAGCTGGCTACACCTTC. Its translation is CASSEVTAGYTF.

The gene calls are TRBV27 and TRBJ2-3; tentatively, D is TRBD1 (5 bases). Germline V CDR1 and CDR2: MNHEY, SMNVEV (reference sequence). Deletions cut 2 bases from V and 4 bases from J, with 7 bases between. This CDR3 comprises 13 residues. The CDR3 region has the DNA TGTGCCAGCAGTTTAAGGGGCCCAGATACGCAGTATTTT. It specifies CASSLRGPDTQYF.

A note on this clone: This sample also contains other DNA sequences that code for the same CDR3. The V gene is TRBV7-8, the J gene TRBJ2-7; TRBD2 aligns across 9 bases. Trimming took 1 base from V and 2 from J; bases not matched to a gene: 3. The CDR3 covers 15 residues. Looked up from germline, CDR1 is SGHVS and CDR2 is FQNEAQ. Written as DNA, the CDR3 is TGTGCCAGCAGCTTAGGGGCGGGAGGGCCCTACGAGCAGTACTTC. Translated, it gives CASSLGAGGPYEQYF.

The chain uses TRBV4-1 and TRBJ2-3, with TRBD2 matching 10 bases. CDR1 is MGHRA, CDR2 YSYEKL, per germline. With 6 bases clipped from V and 6 bases from J, the junction kept 12 bases outside the gene matches. The CDR3 covers 16 residues. The CDR3 DNA follows: TGCGCCAGCAGAAGTAGGGCTAGCGGGAGTGGGGATACGCAGTATTTT. Amino acid sequence: CASRSRASGSGDTQYF.

The chain couples TRBV19 to TRBJ2-3, with 7 nucleotides matching TRBD2. V lost 5 bases to trimming and J lost 6 bases; unmatched junction nucleotides: 8. This CDR3 region has 14 residues. Germline CDR1 reads LNHDA; CDR2 reads SQIVND (reference sequence). CDR3 in amino acids: CASSQWAGEDTQYF. CDR3 DNA: TGTGCCAGTAGTCAGTGGGCGGGGGAGGATACGCAGTATTTT.

The genes are TRBV5-1 and TRBJ1-2; D might be TRBD1 (5 bases). This CDR3 has 13 residues. Germline loops: CDR1 SGHRS, CDR2 YFSETQ. Trimming removed 0 bases at V and 6 bases at J, with 9 bases between. CDR3 protein: CASSLDRWDGYTF. The DNA for the CDR3 is TGCGCCAGCAGCTTGGACAGGTGGGATGGCTACACCTTC. Full variable domain (remainder filled in from reference TRBV5-1 and TRBJ1-2): KAGVTQTPRYLIKTRGQQVTLSCSPISGHRSVSWYQQTPGQGLQFLFEYFSETQRNKGNFPGRFSGRQFSNSRSEMNVSTLELGDSALYLCASSLDRWDGYTFGSGTRLTVV.

This clone was seen just once. V is TRBV3-1 (or the pseudogene TRBV3-2) and J is TRBJ2-7, with 9 positions matching TRBD1. The CDR3 contains 15 residues. The V and J ends lost 0 bases and 6 bases, in that order; junction bases with no gene match: 6. CDR1 is LGHDT and CDR2 is YNNKEL in the germline V gene (reference sequence). The CDR3 protein is CASSQDGTGSGEQYF. In DNA, the CDR3 is TGTGCCAGCAGCCAAGACGGGACAGGGTCGGGCGAGCAGTACTTC.

This chain joins TRBV9 and TRBJ2-5; tentatively, D is TRBD1 (5 bases). The V end was cut by 0 bases, the J end by 5 bases, with 11 bases between. Looked up from germline, CDR1 is SGDLS and CDR2 is YYNGEE. The CDR3 totals 14 residues. CDR3 protein: CASSVEGAWETQYF. The CDR3, as DNA: TGTGCCAGCAGCGTAGAAGGGGCTTGGGAGACCCAGTACTTC.

This clone was recorded only once. V and J are TRBV11-2 and TRBJ1-3; D not resolved. This CDR3 has 17 amino acids. The germline gives CDR1 SGHAT, CDR2 FQNNGV. Between the trimmed V and J ends, which lost 5 bases and 1 base, there was a span of 18 bases. CDR3 in DNA: TGTGCCAGCAGCCCACCCCCTTTAGGACTTTCTGGAAACACCATATATTTT. As protein: CASSPPPLGLSGNTIYF.

The rearrangement joins TRBV10-3 to TRBJ2-2; no clear D gene. The CDR3 spans 14 residues. V was cut by 8 bases and J by 6 bases, with 16 bases left in between. Germline V gene data show CDR1 as ENHRY and CDR2 as SYGVKD. The chain's CDR3 is CAIPGPEPAGELFF. CDR3 sequence (DNA): TGTGCCATCCCTGGGCCCGAGCCCGCCGGGGAGCTGTTTTTT.

This chain joins TRBV7-6 and TRBJ1-3; D may be TRBD1 (5 bases). This CDR3 comprises 18 residues. Germline lookup yields CDR1 SGHVS and CDR2 FNYEAQ. The V end lost 1 base, the J end lost 2 bases, and 18 bases lay between the germline ends. CDR3 sequence (DNA): TGTGCCAGCAGCTTAGTTTTCGTCCAGGGTCTTGCTGGAAACACCATATATTTT. It translates to CASSLVFVQGLAGNTIYF. The full variable domain, its missing parts supplied by reference TRBV7-6 and TRBJ1-3, is GAGVSQSPRYKVTKRGQDVALRCDPISGHVSLYWYRQALGQGPEFLTYFNYEAQQDKSGLPNDRFSAERPEGSISTLTIQRTEQRDSAMYRCASSLVFVQGLAGNTIYFGEGSWLTVV.

Only a few counts were recorded for this clone. The chain is built from TRBV27 and TRBJ1-2, with 7 bases matching TRBD1. The CDR3 runs to 13 residues. V was clipped by 6 bases and J by 6 bases; unmatched bases: 7. In germline, CDR1 is MNHEY, CDR2 SMNVEV (reference sequence). The CDR3 sequence is CASRYNRGNGYTF. Written as DNA, the CDR3 is TGTGCCAGCAGGTACAACAGGGGAAATGGCTACACCTTC.

V and J are TRBV9 and TRBJ1-5; tentative D call: TRBD1 (5 bases). The CDR3 is made up of 15 amino acids. Germline V gene data show CDR1 as SGDLS and CDR2 as YYNGEE. Trimming shortened V by 1 base and J by 4 bases, and 12 bases separated the two germline ends. The CDR3 nucleotides read TGTGCCAGCAGCGTAACCCCAGACAGAAATCAGCCCCAGCATTTT. Protein: CASSVTPDRNQPQHF.

This chain uses TRBV27 with TRBJ2-3, with D hard to call. Germline values: CDR1 MNHEY, CDR2 SMNVEV (reference sequence). CDR3 length equals 15 residues. The V end lost 8 bases, the J end lost 0 bases, and 15 bases lay between the germline ends. CDR3 nucleotides: TGTGCCAGCCAAGGTAGCATAAGAAGCACAGATACGCAGTATTTT. Translation: CASQGSIRSTDTQYF.

The rearrangement links TRBV12-3 or TRBV12-4 to TRBJ2-1; 8 bases match TRBD2. J lost 9 bases, V lost 4 bases, and 5 bases had no gene match. The CDR3 length is 13 residues. This CDR3 is CASSSSGRGEQFF. The CDR3, as DNA: TGTGCCAGCAGTTCGAGCGGGAGAGGTGAGCAGTTCTTC.

This rearrangement joins TRBV6-4 to TRBJ2-1; no firm D call. V was cut by 3 bases and J by 8 bases, with 8 bases left in between. The V gene's germline CDR1 is MRHNA and CDR2 SNTAGT. The CDR3 extends over 12 amino acids. The CDR3 spells CASSERGDEQFF. DNA for the CDR3: TGTGCCAGCAGTGAGCGAGGTGATGAGCAGTTCTTC.

CDR3: CASTPDGGNYGYTF. The DNA for the CDR3 is TGTGCCAGTACCCCCGACGGAGGAAACTATGGCTACACCTTC. The rearrangement links TRBV19 to TRBJ1-2; the D is unclear. Germline lookup yields CDR1 LNHDA and CDR2 SQIVND (reference sequence). CDR3 length: 14 residues. With 7 bases removed from V and 2 bases from J, the gap between germline ends came to 14 bases.

The V and J genes are TRBV27 and TRBJ1-6; tentatively, D is TRBD1 (5 bases). The CDR3 covers 15 residues. Trimming removed 6 bases from V and 3 bases from J, with 12 bases in between. Germline CDR1 is MNHEY and CDR2 is SMNVEV (reference sequence). The CDR3: CASRAEGVYNSPLHF. Written as DNA, the CDR3 is TGTGCCAGCAGGGCTGAAGGGGTCTATAATTCACCCCTCCACTTT.

In this sample, this clone turned up a few times. This chain joins TRBV3-1 (or the pseudogene TRBV3-2) and TRBJ2-1; D may be TRBD2 (6 bases). Germline values: CDR1 LGHDT, CDR2 YNNKEL (reference sequence). With 3 bases removed from V and 8 bases from J, the gap between germline ends came to 14 bases. This CDR3 has 14 residues. The CDR3 DNA sequence: TGTGCCAGCAGCCAGGGACGGGAGTACCATGAGCAGTTCTTC. Translation: CASSQGREYHEQFF.

The chain uses TRBV10-3 and TRBJ2-1; 11 bases line up with TRBD2. Germline assignment: CDR1 ENHRY and CDR2 SYGVKD. Trimming took 3 bases from V and 8 from J; bases not matched to a gene: 6. The CDR3 is 15 amino acids. The CDR3 DNA reads as TGTGCCATCAGTGAATCGACTAGCGGGAACGATGAGCAGTTCTTC. Translation: CAISESTSGNDEQFF.